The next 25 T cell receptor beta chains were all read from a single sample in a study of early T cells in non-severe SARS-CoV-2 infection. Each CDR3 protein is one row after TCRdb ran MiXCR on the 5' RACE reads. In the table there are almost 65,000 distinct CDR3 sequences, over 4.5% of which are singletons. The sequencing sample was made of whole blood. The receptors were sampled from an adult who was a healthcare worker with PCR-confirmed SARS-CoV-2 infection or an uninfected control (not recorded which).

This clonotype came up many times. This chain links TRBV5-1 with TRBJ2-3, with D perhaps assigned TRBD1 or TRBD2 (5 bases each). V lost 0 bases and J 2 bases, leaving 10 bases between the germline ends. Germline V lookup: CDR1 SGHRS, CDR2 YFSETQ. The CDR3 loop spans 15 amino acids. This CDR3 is CASSLDPGTTDTQYF. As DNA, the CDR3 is TGCGCCAGCAGCTTGGACCCCGGGACCACAGATACGCAGTATTTT.

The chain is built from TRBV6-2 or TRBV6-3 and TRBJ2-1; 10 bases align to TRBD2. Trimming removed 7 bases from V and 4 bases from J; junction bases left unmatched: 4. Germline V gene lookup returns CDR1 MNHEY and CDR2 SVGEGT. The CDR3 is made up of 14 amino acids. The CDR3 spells CASKTSGTYNEQFF. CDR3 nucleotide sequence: TGTGCCAGCAAAACTAGCGGGACGTACAATGAGCAGTTCTTC.

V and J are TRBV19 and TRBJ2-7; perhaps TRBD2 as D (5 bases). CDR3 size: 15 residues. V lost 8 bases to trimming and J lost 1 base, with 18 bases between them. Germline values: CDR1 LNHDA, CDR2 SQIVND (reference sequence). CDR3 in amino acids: CASREGGPGSYEQYF. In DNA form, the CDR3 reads TGTGCCAGTCGAGAGGGTGGCCCGGGGTCCTACGAGCAGTACTTC.

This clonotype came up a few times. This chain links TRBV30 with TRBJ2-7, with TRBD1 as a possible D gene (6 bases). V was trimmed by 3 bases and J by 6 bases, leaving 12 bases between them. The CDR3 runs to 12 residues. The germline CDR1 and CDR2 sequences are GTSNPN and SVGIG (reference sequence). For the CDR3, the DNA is TGTGCCTGGAGGGACAGTACGAGCGAGCAGTACTTC. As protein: CAWRDSTSEQYF.

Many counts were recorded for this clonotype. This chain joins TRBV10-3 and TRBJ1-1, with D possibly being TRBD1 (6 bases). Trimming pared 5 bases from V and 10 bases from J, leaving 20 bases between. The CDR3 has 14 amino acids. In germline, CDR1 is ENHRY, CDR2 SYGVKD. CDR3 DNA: TGTGCCATCAGTACCCCACAGGGCGAAAAAGGAGCTTTCTTT. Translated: CAISTPQGEKGAFF.

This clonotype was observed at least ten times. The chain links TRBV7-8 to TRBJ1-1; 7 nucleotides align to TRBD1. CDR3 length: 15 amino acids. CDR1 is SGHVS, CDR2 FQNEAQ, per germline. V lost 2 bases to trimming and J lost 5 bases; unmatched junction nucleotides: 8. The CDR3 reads CASSLMTGSSTEAFF. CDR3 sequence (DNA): TGTGCCAGCAGCTTAATGACAGGGTCGTCAACTGAAGCTTTCTTT.

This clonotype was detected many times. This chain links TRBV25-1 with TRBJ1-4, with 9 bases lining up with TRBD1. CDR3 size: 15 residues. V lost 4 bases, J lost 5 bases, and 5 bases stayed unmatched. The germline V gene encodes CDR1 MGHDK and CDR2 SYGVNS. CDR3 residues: CASSAWGQGNEKLFF. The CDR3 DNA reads TGTGCCAGCAGTGCCTGGGGACAGGGAAATGAAAAACTGTTTTTT.

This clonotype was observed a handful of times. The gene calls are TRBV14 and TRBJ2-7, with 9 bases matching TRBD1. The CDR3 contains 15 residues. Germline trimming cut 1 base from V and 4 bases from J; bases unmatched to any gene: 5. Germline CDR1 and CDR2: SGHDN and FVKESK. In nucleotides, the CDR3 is TGTGCCAGCAGCCAAGGGACAGGGGCAGGGTACGAGCAGTACTTC. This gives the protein CASSQGTGAGYEQYF.

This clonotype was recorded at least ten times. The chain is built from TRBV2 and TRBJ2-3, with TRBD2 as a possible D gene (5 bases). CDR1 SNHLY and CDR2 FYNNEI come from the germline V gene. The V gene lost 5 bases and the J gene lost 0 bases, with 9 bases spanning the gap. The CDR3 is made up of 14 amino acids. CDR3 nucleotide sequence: TGTGCCAGCAGTTTTAGCGCTAGCACAGATACGCAGTATTTT. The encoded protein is CASSFSASTDTQYF. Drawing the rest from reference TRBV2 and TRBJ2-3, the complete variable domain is EPEVTQTPSHQVTQMGQEVILRCVPISNHLYFYWYRQILGQKVEFLVSFYNNEISEKSEIFDDQFSVERPDGSNFTLKIRSTKLEDSAMYFCASSFSASTDTQYFGPGTRLTVL.

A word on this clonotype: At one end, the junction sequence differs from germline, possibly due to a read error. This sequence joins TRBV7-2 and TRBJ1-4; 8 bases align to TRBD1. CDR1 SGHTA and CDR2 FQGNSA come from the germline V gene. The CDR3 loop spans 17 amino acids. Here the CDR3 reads CTISLDGTGPTNEKLFF. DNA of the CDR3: TGTACCATCAGCTTAGACGGGACAGGCCCAACTAATGAAAAACTGTTTTTT. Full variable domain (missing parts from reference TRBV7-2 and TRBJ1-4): GAGVSQSPSNKVTEKGKDVELRCDPISGHTALYWYRQSLGQGLEFLIYFQGNSAPDKSGLPSDRFSAERTGGSVSTLTIQRTQQEDSAVYLCTISLDGTGPTNEKLFFGSGTQLSVL.

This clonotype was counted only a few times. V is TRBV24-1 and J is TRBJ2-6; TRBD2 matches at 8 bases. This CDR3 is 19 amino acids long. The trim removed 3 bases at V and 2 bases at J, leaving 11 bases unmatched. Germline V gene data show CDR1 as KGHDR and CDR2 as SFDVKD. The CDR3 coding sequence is TGTGCCACCAGTGATAGGGACAAGCGGGGGCTTACTGGGGCCAACGTCCTGACTTTC. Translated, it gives CATSDRDKRGLTGANVLTF.

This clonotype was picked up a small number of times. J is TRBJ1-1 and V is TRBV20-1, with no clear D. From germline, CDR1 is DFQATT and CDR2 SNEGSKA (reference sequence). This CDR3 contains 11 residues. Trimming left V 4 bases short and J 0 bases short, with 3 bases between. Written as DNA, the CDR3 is TGCAGTGCTACAGTGAACACTGAAGCTTTCTTT. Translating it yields CSATVNTEAFF.

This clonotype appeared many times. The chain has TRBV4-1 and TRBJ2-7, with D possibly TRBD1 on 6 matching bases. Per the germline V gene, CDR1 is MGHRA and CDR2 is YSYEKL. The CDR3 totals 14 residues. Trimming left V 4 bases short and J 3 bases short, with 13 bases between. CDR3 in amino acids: CASSPGTRLYEQYF. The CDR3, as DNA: TGCGCCAGCAGCCCTGGGACACGGCTCTACGAGCAGTACTTC.

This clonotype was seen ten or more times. CDR3: CASSRDGSYGYTF. In nucleotides, the CDR3 is TGTGCCAGCAGTAGGGACGGATCCTATGGCTACACCTTC. The chain is built from TRBV12-3 or TRBV12-4 and TRBJ1-2, with D perhaps matching TRBD1 (5 bases). This CDR3 contains 13 residues. The V end lost 5 bases, the J end lost 4 bases, and 11 bases lay between the germline ends.

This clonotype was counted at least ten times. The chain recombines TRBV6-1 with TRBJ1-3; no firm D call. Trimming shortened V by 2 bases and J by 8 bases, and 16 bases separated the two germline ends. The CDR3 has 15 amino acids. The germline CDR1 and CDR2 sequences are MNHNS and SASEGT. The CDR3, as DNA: TGTGCCAGCAGTGAATCACGGCTTGAGGCAGACACCATATATTTT. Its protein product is CASSESRLEADTIYF.

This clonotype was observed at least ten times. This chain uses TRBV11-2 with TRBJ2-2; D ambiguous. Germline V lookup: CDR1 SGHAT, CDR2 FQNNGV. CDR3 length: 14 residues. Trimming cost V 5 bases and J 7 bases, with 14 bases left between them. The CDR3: CASSDITRIGELFF. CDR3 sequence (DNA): TGTGCCAGCAGCGATATCACAAGGATCGGGGAGCTGTTTTTT.

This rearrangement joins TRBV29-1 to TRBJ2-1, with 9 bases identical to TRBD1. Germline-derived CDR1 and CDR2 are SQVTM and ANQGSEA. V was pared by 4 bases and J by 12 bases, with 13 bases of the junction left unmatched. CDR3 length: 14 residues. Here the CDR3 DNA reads TGCAGCGTTGTTATGGACAGGGGAGGACTGGGGCAGTTCTTC. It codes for CSVVMDRGGLGQFF.

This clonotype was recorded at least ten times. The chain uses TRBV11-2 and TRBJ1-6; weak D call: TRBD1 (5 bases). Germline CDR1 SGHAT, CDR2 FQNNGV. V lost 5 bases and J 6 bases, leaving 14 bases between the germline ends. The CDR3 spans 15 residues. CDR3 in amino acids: CASSLTDSLNSPLHF. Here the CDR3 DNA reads TGTGCCAGCAGCCTCACCGACAGTCTTAATTCACCCCTCCACTTT.

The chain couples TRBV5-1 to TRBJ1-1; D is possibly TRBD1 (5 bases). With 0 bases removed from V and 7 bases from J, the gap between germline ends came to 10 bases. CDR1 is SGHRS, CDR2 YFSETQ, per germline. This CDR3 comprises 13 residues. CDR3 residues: CASSLAGVGEAFF. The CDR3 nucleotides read TGCGCCAGCAGCTTGGCGGGGGTTGGTGAAGCTTTCTTT.

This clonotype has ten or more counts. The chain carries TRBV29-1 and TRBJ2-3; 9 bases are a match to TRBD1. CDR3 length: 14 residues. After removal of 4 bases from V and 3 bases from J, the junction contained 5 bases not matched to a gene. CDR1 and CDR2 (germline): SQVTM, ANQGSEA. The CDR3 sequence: CSVVEQGATDTQYF. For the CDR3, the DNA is TGCAGCGTTGTTGAACAGGGGGCAACAGATACGCAGTATTTT.

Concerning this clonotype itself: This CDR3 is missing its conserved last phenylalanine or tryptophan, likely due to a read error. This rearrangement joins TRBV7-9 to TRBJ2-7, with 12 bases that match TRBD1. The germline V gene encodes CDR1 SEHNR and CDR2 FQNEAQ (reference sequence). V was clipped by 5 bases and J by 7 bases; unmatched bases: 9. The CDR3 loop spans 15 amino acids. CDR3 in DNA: TGTGCCAGCAGCGACCGGGACAGGGGGCTGGAAGAGCAGTACCTC. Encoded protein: CASSDRDRGLEEQYL.

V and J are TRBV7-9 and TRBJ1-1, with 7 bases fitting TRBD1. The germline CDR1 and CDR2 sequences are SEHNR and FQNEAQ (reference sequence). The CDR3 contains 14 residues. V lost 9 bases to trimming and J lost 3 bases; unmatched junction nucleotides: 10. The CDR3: CASRKGGRYTEAFF. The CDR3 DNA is TGTGCCAGTCGCAAAGGGGGCCGTTACACTGAAGCTTTCTTT.

CDR3 coding DNA: TGTGCCAGTAGCAATAGTCACCTGGGGTCGGTCCGCGAGCAGTACTTC. Amino acid sequence: CASSNSHLGSVREQYF. The V call is TRBV19, the J call TRBJ2-7; D is undetermined. V lost 6 bases, J lost 6 bases, and 24 bases lay in between. Looked up from germline, CDR1 is LNHDA and CDR2 is SQIVND (reference sequence). The CDR3 is 16 residues long.

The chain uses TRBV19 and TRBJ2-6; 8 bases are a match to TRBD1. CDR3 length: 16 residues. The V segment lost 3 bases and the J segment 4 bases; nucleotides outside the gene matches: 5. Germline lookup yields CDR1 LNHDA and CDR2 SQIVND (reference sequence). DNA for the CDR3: TGTGCCAGTAGTATTCCCAGGGGGCCCGGGGCCAACGTCCTGACTTTC. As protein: CASSIPRGPGANVLTF.

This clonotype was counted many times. CDR3 protein: CSVRTGELVGEFDNEQFF. For the CDR3, the DNA is TGCAGCGTCCGGACAGGGGAACTGGTCGGGGAGTTCGACAATGAGCAGTTCTTC. The chain couples TRBV29-1 to TRBJ2-1, with 9 bases that match TRBD1. Trimming took 6 bases from V and 5 from J; bases not matched to a gene: 20. Germline values: CDR1 SQVTM, CDR2 ANQGSEA. This CDR3 region has 18 residues.